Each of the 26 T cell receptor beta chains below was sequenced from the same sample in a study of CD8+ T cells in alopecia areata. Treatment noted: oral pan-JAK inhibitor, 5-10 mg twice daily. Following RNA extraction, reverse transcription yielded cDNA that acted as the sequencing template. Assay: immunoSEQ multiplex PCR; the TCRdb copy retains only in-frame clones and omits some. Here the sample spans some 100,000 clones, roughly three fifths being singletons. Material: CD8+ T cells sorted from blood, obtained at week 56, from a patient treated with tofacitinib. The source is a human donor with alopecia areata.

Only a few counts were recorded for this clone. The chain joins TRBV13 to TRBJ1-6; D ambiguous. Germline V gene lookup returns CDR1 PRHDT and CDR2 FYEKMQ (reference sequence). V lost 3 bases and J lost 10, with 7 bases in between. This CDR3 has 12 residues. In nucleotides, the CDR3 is TGTGCCAGCAGCTTGAGCACCTCACCCCTCCACTTT. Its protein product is CASSLSTSPLHF. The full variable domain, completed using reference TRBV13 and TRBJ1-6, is AAGVIQSPRHLIKEKRETATLKCYPIPRHDTVYWYQQGPGQDPQFLISFYEKMQSDKGSIPDRFSAQQFSDYHSELNMSSLELGDSALYFCASSLSTSPLHFGNGTRLTVT.

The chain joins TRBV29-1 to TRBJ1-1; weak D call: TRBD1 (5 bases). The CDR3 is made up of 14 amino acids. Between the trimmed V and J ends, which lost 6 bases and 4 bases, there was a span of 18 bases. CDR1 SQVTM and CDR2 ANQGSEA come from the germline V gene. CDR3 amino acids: CSVSLGGGSTEAFF. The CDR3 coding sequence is TGCAGCGTGAGCCTTGGGGGGGGTAGCACTGAAGCTTTCTTT. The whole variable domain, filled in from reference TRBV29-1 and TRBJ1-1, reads SAVISQKPSRDICQRGTSLTIQCQVDSQVTMMFWYRQQPGQSLTLIATANQGSEATYESGFVIDKFPISRPNLTFSTLTVSNMSPEDSSIYLCSVSLGGGSTEAFFGQGTRLTVV.

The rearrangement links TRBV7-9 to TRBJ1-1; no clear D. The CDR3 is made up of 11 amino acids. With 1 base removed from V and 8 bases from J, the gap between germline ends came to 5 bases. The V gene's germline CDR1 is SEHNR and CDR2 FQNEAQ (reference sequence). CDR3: CASSLDKEAFF. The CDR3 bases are TGTGCCAGCAGCTTAGATAAAGAAGCTTTCTTT.

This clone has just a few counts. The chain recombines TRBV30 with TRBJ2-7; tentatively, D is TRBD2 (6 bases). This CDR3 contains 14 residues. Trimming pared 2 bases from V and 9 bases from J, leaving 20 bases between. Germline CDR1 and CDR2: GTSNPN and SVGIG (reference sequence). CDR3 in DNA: TGTGCCTGGAGTCCCGGAGGGCCGTCTCTCGGGCAGTACTTC. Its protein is CAWSPGGPSLGQYF.

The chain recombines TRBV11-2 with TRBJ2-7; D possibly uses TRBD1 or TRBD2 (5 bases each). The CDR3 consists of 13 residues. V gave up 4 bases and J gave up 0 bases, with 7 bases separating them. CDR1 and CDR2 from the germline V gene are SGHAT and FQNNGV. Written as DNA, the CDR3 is TGTGCCAGCAGCTACGGGGCCTCCTACGAGCAGTACTTC. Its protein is CASSYGASYEQYF.

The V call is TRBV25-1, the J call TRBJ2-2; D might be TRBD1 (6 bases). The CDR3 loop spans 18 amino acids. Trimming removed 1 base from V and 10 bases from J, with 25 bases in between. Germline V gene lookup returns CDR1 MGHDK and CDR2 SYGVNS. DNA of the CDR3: TGTGCCAGCAGTGAATTGAGGGATTTTCCCCAAGGGGGAGAGGAGCTGTTTTTT. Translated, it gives CASSELRDFPQGGEELFF. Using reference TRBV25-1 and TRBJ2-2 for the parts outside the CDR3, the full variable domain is EADIYQTPRYLVIGTGKKITLECSQTMGHDKMYWYQQDPGMELHLIHYSYGVNSTEKGDLSSESTVSRIRTEHFPLTLESARPSHTSQYLCASSELRDFPQGGEELFFGEGSRLTVL.

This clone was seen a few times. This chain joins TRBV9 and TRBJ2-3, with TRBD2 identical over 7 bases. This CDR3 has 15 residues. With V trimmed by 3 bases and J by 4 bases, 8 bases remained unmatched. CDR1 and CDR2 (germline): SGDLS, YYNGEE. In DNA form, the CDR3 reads TGTGCCAGCAGCGACTATACTAGCGACGCAGATACGCAGTATTTT. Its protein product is CASSDYTSDADTQYF. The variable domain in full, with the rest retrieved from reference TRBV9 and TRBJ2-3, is DSGVTQTPKHLITATGQRVTLRCSPRSGDLSVYWYQQSLDQGLQFLIQYYNGEERAKGNILERFSAQQFPDLHSELNLSSLELGDSALYFCASSDYTSDADTQYFGPGTRLTVL.

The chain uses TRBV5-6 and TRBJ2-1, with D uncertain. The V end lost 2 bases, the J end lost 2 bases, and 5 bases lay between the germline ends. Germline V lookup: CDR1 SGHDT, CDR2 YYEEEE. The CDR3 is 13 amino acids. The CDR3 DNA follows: TGTGCCAGCAGCTTTCGAGCCTACAATGAGCAGTTCTTC. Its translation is CASSFRAYNEQFF.

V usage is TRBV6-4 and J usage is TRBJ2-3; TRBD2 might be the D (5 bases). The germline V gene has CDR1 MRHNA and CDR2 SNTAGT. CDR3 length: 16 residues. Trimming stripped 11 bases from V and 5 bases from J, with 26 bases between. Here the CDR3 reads CAQQRLRGQRVDTQYF. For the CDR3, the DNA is TGTGCCCAGCAAAGGCTTAGAGGGCAAAGGGTAGATACGCAGTATTTT.

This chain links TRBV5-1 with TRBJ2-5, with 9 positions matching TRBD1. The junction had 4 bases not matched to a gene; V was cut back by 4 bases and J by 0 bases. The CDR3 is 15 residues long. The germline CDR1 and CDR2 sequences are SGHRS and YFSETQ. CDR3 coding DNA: TGCGCCAGCAGCATGACAGGGGGGGACCAAGAGACCCAGTACTTC. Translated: CASSMTGGDQETQYF.

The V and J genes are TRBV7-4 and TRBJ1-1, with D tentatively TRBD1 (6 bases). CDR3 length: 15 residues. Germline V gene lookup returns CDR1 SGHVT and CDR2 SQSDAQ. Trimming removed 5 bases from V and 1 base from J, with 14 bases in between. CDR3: CASSGRTVQNTEAFF. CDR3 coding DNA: TGTGCCAGCAGCGGACGGACAGTCCAGAACACTGAAGCTTTCTTT. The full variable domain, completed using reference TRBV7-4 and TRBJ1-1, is GAGVSQSPRYKVAKRGRDVALRCDSISGHVTLYWYRQTLGQGSEVLTYSQSDAQRDKSGRPSGRFSAERPERSVSTLKIQRTEQGDSAVYLCASSGRTVQNTEAFFGQGTRLTVV.

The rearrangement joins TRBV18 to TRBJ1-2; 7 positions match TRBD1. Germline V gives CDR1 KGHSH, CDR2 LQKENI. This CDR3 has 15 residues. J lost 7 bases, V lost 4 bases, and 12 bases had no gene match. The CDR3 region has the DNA TGTGCCAGCTCACTTAGACAGGGCGGGCCGGCTGGCTACACCTTC. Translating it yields CASSLRQGGPAGYTF.

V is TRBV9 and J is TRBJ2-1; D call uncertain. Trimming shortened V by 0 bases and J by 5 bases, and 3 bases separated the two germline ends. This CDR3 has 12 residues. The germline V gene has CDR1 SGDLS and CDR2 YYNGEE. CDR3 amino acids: CASSVANNEQFF. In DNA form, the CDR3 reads TGTGCCAGCAGCGTAGCTAACAATGAGCAGTTCTTC.

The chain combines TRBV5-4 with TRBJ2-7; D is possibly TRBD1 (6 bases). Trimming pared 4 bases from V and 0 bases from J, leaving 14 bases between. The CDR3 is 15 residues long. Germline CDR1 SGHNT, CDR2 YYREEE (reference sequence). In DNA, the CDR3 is TGTGCCAGCAGCCTCGGTCAGGGGAGCTCCTACGAGCAGTACTTC. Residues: CASSLGQGSSYEQYF. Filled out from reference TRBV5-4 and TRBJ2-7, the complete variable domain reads ETGVTQSPTHLIKTRGQQVTLRCSSQSGHNTVSWYQQALGQGPQFIFQYYREEENGRGNFPPRFSGLQFPNYSSELNVNALELDDSALYLCASSLGQGSSYEQYFGPGTRLTVT.

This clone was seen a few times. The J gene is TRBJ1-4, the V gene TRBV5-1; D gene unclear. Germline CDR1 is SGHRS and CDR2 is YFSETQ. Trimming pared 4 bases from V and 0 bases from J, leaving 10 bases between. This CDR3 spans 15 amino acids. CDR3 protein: CASSDSSATNEKLFF. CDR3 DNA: TGCGCCAGCAGCGACTCCTCGGCAACTAATGAAAAACTGTTTTTT.

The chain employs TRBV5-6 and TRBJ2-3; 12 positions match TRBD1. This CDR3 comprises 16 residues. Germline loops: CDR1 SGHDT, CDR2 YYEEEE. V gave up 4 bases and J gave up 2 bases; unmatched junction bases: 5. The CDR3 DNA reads TGTGCCAGCAGCCCGGGACAGGGGGCTTTCACAGATACGCAGTATTTT. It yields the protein CASSPGQGAFTDTQYF.

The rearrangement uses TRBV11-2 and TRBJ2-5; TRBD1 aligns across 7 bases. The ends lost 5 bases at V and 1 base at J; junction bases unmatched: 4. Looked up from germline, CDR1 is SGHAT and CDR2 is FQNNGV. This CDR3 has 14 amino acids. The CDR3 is CASSQDRTQETQYF. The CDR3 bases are TGTGCCAGCAGCCAGGACAGGACCCAAGAGACCCAGTACTTC.

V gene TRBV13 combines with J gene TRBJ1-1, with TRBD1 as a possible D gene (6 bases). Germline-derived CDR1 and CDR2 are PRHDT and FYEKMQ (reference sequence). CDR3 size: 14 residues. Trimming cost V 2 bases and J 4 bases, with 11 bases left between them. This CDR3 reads CASSLPGAGTEAFF. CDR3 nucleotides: TGTGCCAGCAGCTTACCGGGGGCGGGCACTGAAGCTTTCTTT. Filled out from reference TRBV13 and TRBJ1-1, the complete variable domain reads AAGVIQSPRHLIKEKRETATLKCYPIPRHDTVYWYQQGPGQDPQFLISFYEKMQSDKGSIPDRFSAQQFSDYHSELNMSSLELGDSALYFCASSLPGAGTEAFFGQGTRLTVV.

The CDR3 region has the DNA TGTGCCAGCAGCTGGACCGACTATGGCTACACCTTC. Its protein product is CASSWTDYGYTF. The chain joins TRBV25-1 to TRBJ1-2, with D unclear. Germline CDR1 MGHDK, CDR2 SYGVNS. The V end was cut by 6 bases, the J end by 3 bases, with 8 bases between. The CDR3 extends over 12 amino acids.

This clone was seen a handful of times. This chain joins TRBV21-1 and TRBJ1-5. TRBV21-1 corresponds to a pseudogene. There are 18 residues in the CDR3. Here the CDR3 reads CASSKARNGGSSNQPQHF. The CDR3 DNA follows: TGTGCCAGCAGCAAAGCCCGTAATGGGGGTTCAAGCAATCAGCCCCAGCATTTT.

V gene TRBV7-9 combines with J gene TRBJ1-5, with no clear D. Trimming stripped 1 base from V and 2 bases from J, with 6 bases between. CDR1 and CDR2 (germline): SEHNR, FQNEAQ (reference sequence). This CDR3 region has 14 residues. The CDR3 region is CASSLEGGNQPQHF. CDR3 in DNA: TGTGCCAGCAGCTTAGAGGGCGGCAATCAGCCCCAGCATTTT.

CDR3 sequence reads: CSVGSTYEQYF. The CDR3 coding sequence is TGCAGCGTTGGCAGCACCTACGAGCAGTACTTC. The chain couples TRBV29-1 to TRBJ2-7, with D hard to call. The CDR3 covers 11 residues. Trimming stripped 4 bases from V and 2 bases from J, with 6 bases between. CDR1 SQVTM and CDR2 ANQGSEA come from the germline V gene.

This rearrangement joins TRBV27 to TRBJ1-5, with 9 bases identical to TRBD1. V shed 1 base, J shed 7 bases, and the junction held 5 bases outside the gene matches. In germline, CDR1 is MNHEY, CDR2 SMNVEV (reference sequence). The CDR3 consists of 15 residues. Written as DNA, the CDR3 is TGTGCCAGCAGTTTATACCACAGGGGGCAACAGCCCCAGCATTTT. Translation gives CASSLYHRGQQPQHF.

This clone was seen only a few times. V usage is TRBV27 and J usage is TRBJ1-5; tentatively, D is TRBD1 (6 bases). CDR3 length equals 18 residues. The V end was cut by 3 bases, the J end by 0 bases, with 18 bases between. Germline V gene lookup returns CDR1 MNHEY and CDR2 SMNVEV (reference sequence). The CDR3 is CASSLPRQVGDSNQPQHF. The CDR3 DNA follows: TGTGCCAGCAGTTTGCCCAGACAGGTTGGGGATAGCAATCAGCCCCAGCATTTT.

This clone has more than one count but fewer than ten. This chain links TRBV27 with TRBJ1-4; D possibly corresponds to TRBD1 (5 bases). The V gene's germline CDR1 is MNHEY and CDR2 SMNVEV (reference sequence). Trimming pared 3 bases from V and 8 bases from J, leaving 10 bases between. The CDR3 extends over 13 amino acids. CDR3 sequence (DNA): TGTGCCAGCAGTTTGGGGGGAGCCGAAAAACTGTTTTTT. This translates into CASSLGGAEKLFF. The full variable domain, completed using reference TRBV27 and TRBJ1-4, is EAQVTQNPRYLITVTGKKLTVTCSQNMNHEYMSWYRQDPGLGLRQIYYSMNVEVTDKGDVPEGYKVSRKEKRNFPLILESPSPNQTSLYFCASSLGGAEKLFFGSGTQLSVL.

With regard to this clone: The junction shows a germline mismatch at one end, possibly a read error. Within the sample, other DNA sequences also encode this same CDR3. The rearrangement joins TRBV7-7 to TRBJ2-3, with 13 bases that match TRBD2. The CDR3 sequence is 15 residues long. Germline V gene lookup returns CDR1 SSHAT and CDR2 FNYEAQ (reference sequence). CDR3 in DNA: TGTGCTAGCAGCCGGACTAGCGGGGGAGCAGATACGCAGTATTTT. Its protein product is CASSRTSGGADTQYF.